This entry features one T cell receptor beta chain sequence. The antigen remains unidentified. The record originates from a study of T-cell memory formation after mild COVID-19. Study details: Most TCR clusters belonged to a single donor. The study, taken as a whole, reports: Several responding clones turned up in pre-infection memory, indicating that cross-reactive memory may have taken part. Contracting clones from day 15 to 85 showed balanced CD4/CD8; later expanders favored CD4+.

The germline CDR1 and CDR2 sequences are SGHTA and FQGNSA. V was clipped by 8 bases and J by 7 bases, with 16 bases between them. The CDR3 length is 13 residues. TCR alpha and TCR beta cDNA libraries carrying sample barcodes and UMIs were produced by 5'RACE using constant-segment primers. TCRdb re-analysed the 5' RACE reads in MiXCR, keeping a single row per CDR3 protein. Of roughly 170,000 distinct CDR3 sequences listed, 15% to 20% were seen once; the top ten hold roughly 3.7%. This chain joins TRBV7-2 and TRBJ2-3; D tentatively fits TRBD1 or TRBD2 (5 bases each). Sequencing input: PBMCs or a T cell subset sorted from them (not recorded which). The TCR comes from a man in his late teens or twenties who had mild COVID-19 (a few samples of this study predate the infection). Cell type and time point are not known. In DNA, the CDR3 is TGTGCCAGCGCCGCACACGGGGCATATACGCAGTATTTT. Protein: CASAAHGAYTQYF.